The 30 T cell receptor beta chains given below trace back to one sample, sequenced in a study of CD8+ T cells in alopecia areata. RNA was isolated and reverse transcribed to cDNA, the sequencing template. The protocol was immunoSEQ multiplex PCR, while the TCRdb copy is restricted to in-frame clones and leaves out a portion. The repertoire consists of over 120,000 clones, with about 60% occurring once and the leading ten covering around 6.6%. The sequences come from CD4+ T cells sorted from blood, collected at week 0. The receptors come from a human donor with alopecia areata.

The chain is built from TRBV5-1 and TRBJ1-2; D is possibly TRBD1 (6 bases). V gave up 4 bases and J gave up 7 bases, with 17 bases separating them. Looked up from germline, CDR1 is SGHRS and CDR2 is YFSETQ. CDR3 size: 14 residues. CDR3 DNA sequence: TGCGCCAGCAGCACGTACAGGGCAGTAGGTGGCTACACCTTC. Protein product: CASSTYRAVGGYTF.

The chain links TRBV5-1 to TRBJ1-2; D is unclear. Germline CDR1 is SGHRS and CDR2 is YFSETQ. V lost 0 bases, J lost 3 bases, and 15 bases lay in between. This CDR3 contains 16 residues. The CDR3: CASSLATSGQYYGYTF. The CDR3 DNA is TGCGCCAGCAGCTTGGCGACGAGTGGGCAGTACTATGGCTACACCTTC.

The chain employs TRBV7-9 and TRBJ1-2; the match to TRBD1 covers 8 bases. CDR1 and CDR2 (germline): SEHNR, FQNEAQ (reference sequence). This CDR3 is built from 17 residues. The ends lost 5 bases at V and 4 bases at J; junction bases unmatched: 15. The CDR3 nucleotides read TGTGCCAGCAGCCGGTTCAGGGGGCTAACAGCTGGCTATGGCTACACCTTC. Amino acid sequence: CASSRFRGLTAGYGYTF.

The rearrangement links TRBV5-1 to TRBJ2-6, with TRBD1 matching 8 bases. The junction had 14 bases not matched to a gene; V was cut back by 3 bases and J by 0 bases. CDR3 length equals 20 residues. The V gene's germline CDR1 is SGHRS and CDR2 YFSETQ. The CDR3 coding sequence is TGCGCCAGCAGCTATATAAAGAAGGGACAGGTCCACTCTGGGGCCAACGTCCTGACTTTC. This gives the protein CASSYIKKGQVHSGANVLTF.

The chain employs TRBV28 and TRBJ2-3; TRBD2 matches 7 bases. Per germline, CDR1 MDHEN and CDR2 SYDVKM. The V gene end was trimmed by 4 bases and the J gene end by 0 bases; junction bases not matched to a gene: 4. The CDR3 has 15 residues. The CDR3 spells CASSSPAGSTDTQYF. As DNA, the CDR3 is TGTGCCAGCAGTTCCCCAGCGGGGAGCACAGATACGCAGTATTTT. The variable domain in full, with the rest retrieved from reference TRBV28 and TRBJ2-3, is DVKVTQSSRYLVKRTGEKVFLECVQDMDHENMFWYRQDPGLGLRLIYFSYDVKMKEKGDIPEGYSVSREKKERFSLILESASTNQTSMYLCASSSPAGSTDTQYFGPGTRLTVL.

The rearrangement links TRBV15 to TRBJ1-2; 7 bases agree with TRBD1. Germline V gives CDR1 LNHNV, CDR2 YYDKDF (reference sequence). V lost 0 bases and J lost 4; bases outside the gene matches: 2. CDR3 size: 14 residues. The CDR3 DNA follows: TGTGCCACCAGCAGAGATAGGGACAGCTATGGCTACACCTTC. Protein: CATSRDRDSYGYTF.

J is TRBJ2-7 and V is TRBV5-1; TRBD1 or TRBD2 may be the D gene (5 bases each). The CDR3 is 15 residues long. Germline CDR1 reads SGHRS; CDR2 reads YFSETQ. Trimming took 1 base from V and 2 from J, leaving 13 bases between them. The DNA for the CDR3 is TGCGCCAGCAGCTTGTACGGGGCCAACACCTACGAGCAGTACTTC. It yields the protein CASSLYGANTYEQYF.

In nucleotides, the CDR3 is TGCGCCAGCAGTCTTAAAGGACGGGTGTACACTGAAGCTTTCTTT. Protein sequence: CASSLKGRVYTEAFF. The chain has TRBV23-1 and TRBJ1-1, with no clear D. TRBV23-1 belongs to the ORF category, with a function that is uncertain. V lost 4 bases and J 3 bases, leaving 15 bases between the germline ends. This CDR3 region has 15 residues.

The chain combines TRBV20-1 with TRBJ1-2; unclear D gene. This CDR3 has 11 amino acids. The V end lost 6 bases, the J end lost 4 bases, and 9 bases lay between the germline ends. Germline V lookup: CDR1 DFQATT, CDR2 SNEGSKA (reference sequence). CDR3 nucleotide sequence: TGCAGTGCGGGATTAGCCTATGGCTACACCTTC. This translates into CSAGLAYGYTF.

The chain carries TRBV13 and TRBJ1-6; D may be TRBD1 (6 bases). CDR3 size: 16 residues. V was cut by 1 base and J by 9 bases, with 16 bases left in between. Looked up from germline, CDR1 is PRHDT and CDR2 is FYEKMQ (reference sequence). CDR3 sequence: CASSLAEGGWVSPLHF. The CDR3 region has the DNA TGTGCCAGCAGCTTAGCCGAGGGGGGTTGGGTTTCACCCCTCCACTTT.

This chain's CDR3 is CASRQKKTGEYNEQFF. CDR3 bases: TGCGCCAGCAGACAAAAGAAGACAGGGGAATACAATGAGCAGTTCTTC. This sequence joins TRBV4-3 and TRBJ2-1; 8 nucleotides line up with TRBD1. The CDR3 consists of 16 residues. Germline V gene lookup returns CDR1 LGHNA and CDR2 YSLEER. Trimming at V came to 6 bases and at J to 4 bases, leaving 11 bases not matched to a gene.

The chain couples TRBV29-1 to TRBJ1-3, with no clear D. The V gene's germline CDR1 is SQVTM and CDR2 ANQGSEA. CDR3 length equals 13 residues. V was shortened by 7 bases and J by 0 bases, with 10 bases between the two germline ends. The CDR3 nucleotides are TGCAGCGCGGCGGTCTCCTCTGGAAACACCATATATTTT. Protein product: CSAAVSSGNTIYF.

The table lists this clone with a few counts. The chain uses TRBV7-9 and TRBJ2-1, with 7 nucleotides matching TRBD2. The V gene end was trimmed by 3 bases and the J gene end by 0 bases; junction bases not matched to a gene: 5. This CDR3 contains 16 residues. Germline CDR1 SEHNR, CDR2 FQNEAQ (reference sequence). DNA for the CDR3: TGTGCCAGCAGCTTGAAGGGCGGGAGCTCCTACAATGAGCAGTTCTTC. It translates to CASSLKGGSSYNEQFF.

This clone was seen a few times. The rearrangement links TRBV6-5 to TRBJ1-2; D is perhaps TRBD1 (6 bases). V gave up 4 bases and J gave up 4 bases, with 10 bases separating them. CDR1 and CDR2 from the germline V gene are MNHEY and SVGAGI. The CDR3 runs to 13 residues. The CDR3 is CASSSGTSYGYTF. The CDR3 DNA reads TGTGCCAGCAGTTCCGGGACAAGCTATGGCTACACCTTC.

This clone was picked up a small number of times. The rearrangement uses TRBV7-9 and TRBJ1-5; unclear D gene. Germline lookup yields CDR1 SEHNR and CDR2 FQNEAQ (reference sequence). The CDR3 has 13 residues. Trimming pared 5 bases from V and 7 bases from J, leaving 12 bases between. CDR3 protein: CASSAGVGQPQHF. In nucleotides, the CDR3 is TGTGCCAGCAGCGCGGGCGTCGGACAGCCCCAGCATTTT.

The chain links TRBV4-1 to TRBJ2-5, with TRBD1 matching 11 bases. Germline CDR1 and CDR2: MGHRA and YSYEKL. V lost 1 base and J lost 1; bases outside the gene matches: 8. CDR3 length: 18 amino acids. The chain's CDR3 is CASSQAPPGQGGQETQYF. The CDR3 region has the DNA TGCGCCAGCAGCCAAGCACCTCCGGGACAGGGGGGCCAAGAGACCCAGTACTTC.

This chain links TRBV29-1 with TRBJ1-2, with 10 positions matching TRBD1. J lost 6 bases, V lost 4 bases, and 2 bases had no gene match. This CDR3 contains 12 residues. Germline assignment: CDR1 SQVTM and CDR2 ANQGSEA. CDR3 nucleotides: TGCAGCGTTGGACAGGGGGCCGATGGCTACACCTTC. Its protein is CSVGQGADGYTF.

This clone has just a few counts. J is TRBJ2-7 and V is TRBV6-6; D may correspond to TRBD1 or TRBD2 (6 bases each). Trimming stripped 2 bases from V and 0 bases from J, with 11 bases between. From germline, CDR1 is MNHNY and CDR2 SVGAGI (reference sequence). The CDR3 extends over 15 amino acids. DNA for the CDR3: TGTGCCAGCAGTTACCTCGGGGGCAGCTCCTACGAGCAGTACTTC. This gives the protein CASSYLGGSSYEQYF.

This sequence joins TRBV30 and TRBJ2-5; either TRBD1 or TRBD2 may supply D (6 bases each). Germline-derived CDR1 and CDR2 are GTSNPN and SVGIG (reference sequence). This CDR3 has 13 amino acids. Trimming pared 4 bases from V and 6 bases from J, leaving 15 bases between. The CDR3 coding sequence is TGTGCCTGGAACGGGGGCCTCGGAAAGACCCAGTACTTC. Protein sequence: CAWNGGLGKTQYF.

The chain combines TRBV5-1 with TRBJ1-2; 7 bases fit TRBD1. With 3 bases clipped from V and 2 bases from J, the junction kept 7 bases outside the gene matches. Germline loops: CDR1 SGHRS, CDR2 YFSETQ. The CDR3 length is 15 residues. The CDR3 region is CASSYGQASNYGYTF. Written as DNA, the CDR3 is TGCGCCAGCAGCTACGGACAGGCAAGCAACTATGGCTACACCTTC.

This chain uses TRBV2 with TRBJ1-6, with TRBD1 matching over 9 bases. CDR1 SNHLY and CDR2 FYNNEI come from the germline V gene. The CDR3 is 14 amino acids. V trimming: 9 bases; J trimming: 9 bases; junction bases outside the gene matches: 9. The CDR3 region has the DNA TGTGCCAGAAAAACAGGGGGCGTGGGTTCACCCCTCCACTTT. Its translation is CARKTGGVGSPLHF.

This clone was counted once. The chain combines TRBV6-6 with TRBJ2-5; D is unclear. CDR1 MNHNY and CDR2 SVGAGI come from the germline V gene (reference sequence). Trimming cost V 1 base and J 2 bases, with 5 bases left between them. This CDR3 is built from 13 residues. The CDR3 loop reads CASSYYLQETQYF. The CDR3, as DNA: TGTGCCAGCAGTTACTACTTACAAGAGACCCAGTACTTC.

The chain has TRBV20-1 and TRBJ1-1; TRBD1 might be the D (6 bases). CDR3 length: 11 residues. CDR1 and CDR2 from the germline V gene are DFQATT and SNEGSKA (reference sequence). The V gene lost 1 base and the J gene lost 11 bases, with 11 bases spanning the gap. CDR3 DNA sequence: TGCAGTGCTAGAGTAGGGCAGGGGGCTTTCTTT. Its protein product is CSARVGQGAFF.

The chain links TRBV10-3 to TRBJ2-5; 8 bases agree with TRBD2. Germline V CDR1 and CDR2: ENHRY, SYGVKD. V gave up 3 bases and J gave up 2 bases; unmatched junction bases: 2. The CDR3 spans 14 residues. In DNA form, the CDR3 reads TGTGCCATCAGTGACGGGACTAGGCAAGAGACCCAGTACTTC. Translated, it gives CAISDGTRQETQYF.

A few counts support this clone. The chain links TRBV5-1 to TRBJ1-2; TRBD1 might be the D (5 bases). Germline CDR1 and CDR2: SGHRS and YFSETQ. This CDR3 contains 15 residues. V lost 4 bases and J 7 bases, leaving 20 bases between the germline ends. CDR3 coding DNA: TGCGCCAGCAGCCAGATTGAGTCGGGGCGAGGTGGCTACACCTTC. This sequence encodes CASSQIESGRGGYTF. The variable domain in full, completed from reference TRBV5-1 and TRBJ1-2, reads KAGVTQTPRYLIKTRGQQVTLSCSPISGHRSVSWYQQTPGQGLQFLFEYFSETQRNKGNFPGRFSGRQFSNSRSEMNVSTLELGDSALYLCASSQIESGRGGYTFGSGTRLTVV.

This chain links TRBV5-6 with TRBJ1-2; D call uncertain. Germline lookup yields CDR1 SGHDT and CDR2 YYEEEE. The CDR3 is made up of 12 amino acids. The V end lost 1 base, the J end lost 8 bases, and 9 bases lay between the germline ends. CDR3: CASSLYERGYTF. CDR3 DNA sequence: TGTGCCAGCAGCTTGTATGAGAGGGGCTACACCTTC.

Regarding this clone: Additional DNA sequences in this sample encode the identical CDR3. DNA for the CDR3: TGCGCCAGCAGCTTAACAGACTCCACAGATACGCAGTATTTT. The encoded protein is CASSLTDSTDTQYF. V and J are TRBV5-1 and TRBJ2-3; D is ambiguous. The CDR3 loop spans 14 amino acids. V was trimmed by 2 bases and J by 2 bases, leaving 9 bases between them. The germline CDR1 and CDR2 sequences are SGHRS and YFSETQ.

V gene TRBV19 combines with J gene TRBJ2-1, with 12 bases aligning to TRBD2. The CDR3 covers 19 residues. With 3 bases clipped from V and 5 bases from J, the junction kept 14 bases outside the gene matches. Germline lookup yields CDR1 LNHDA and CDR2 SQIVND (reference sequence). The CDR3 spells CASSIRLAGGMVYDNEQFF. CDR3 in DNA: TGTGCCAGTAGTATCCGGCTAGCGGGGGGGATGGTATACGACAATGAGCAGTTCTTC.

This chain uses TRBV28 with TRBJ1-1; D call uncertain. The CDR3 is made up of 18 amino acids. Trimming shortened V by 3 bases and J by 0 bases, and 20 bases separated the two germline ends. Per germline, CDR1 MDHEN and CDR2 SYDVKM. The CDR3 DNA sequence: TGTGCCAGCAGTTTCCGTGAGGGCAGTCGCCGATTGAACACTGAAGCTTTCTTT. Translating gives CASSFREGSRRLNTEAFF.

The chain is built from TRBV5-1 and TRBJ2-3, with a weak D call TRBD1 (5 bases). The CDR3 contains 13 residues. Germline CDR1 SGHRS, CDR2 YFSETQ. The V and J ends lost 3 bases and 6 bases respectively, with 11 bases between them. The CDR3 is CASSSVPGDTQYF. CDR3 DNA sequence: TGCGCCAGCAGCTCAGTTCCAGGGGATACGCAGTATTTT.